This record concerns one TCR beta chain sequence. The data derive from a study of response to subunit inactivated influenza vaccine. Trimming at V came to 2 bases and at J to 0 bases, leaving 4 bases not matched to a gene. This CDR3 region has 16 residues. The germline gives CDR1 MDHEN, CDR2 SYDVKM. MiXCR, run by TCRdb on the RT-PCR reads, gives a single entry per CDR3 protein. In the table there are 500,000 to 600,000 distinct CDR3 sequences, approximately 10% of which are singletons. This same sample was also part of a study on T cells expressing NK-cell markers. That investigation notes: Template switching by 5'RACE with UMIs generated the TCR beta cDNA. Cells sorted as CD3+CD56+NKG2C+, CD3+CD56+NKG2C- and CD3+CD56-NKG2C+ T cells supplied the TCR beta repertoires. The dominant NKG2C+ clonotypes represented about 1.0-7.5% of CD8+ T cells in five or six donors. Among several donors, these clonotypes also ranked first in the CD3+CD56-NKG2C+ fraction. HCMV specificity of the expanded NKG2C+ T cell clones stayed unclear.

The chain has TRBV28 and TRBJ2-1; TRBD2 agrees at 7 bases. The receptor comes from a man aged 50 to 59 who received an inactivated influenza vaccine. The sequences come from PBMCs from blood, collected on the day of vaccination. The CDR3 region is CASSLTSDSSYNEQFF. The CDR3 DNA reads TGTGCCAGCAGTTTAACTAGCGACAGCTCCTACAATGAGCAGTTCTTC. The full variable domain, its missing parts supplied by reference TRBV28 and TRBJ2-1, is DVKVTQSSRYLVKRTGEKVFLECVQDMDHENMFWYRQDPGLGLRLIYFSYDVKMKEKGDIPEGYSVSREKKERFSLILESASTNQTSMYLCASSLTSDSSYNEQFFGPGTRLTVL.